Included here is one T cell receptor (beta chain) sequence, with context. TCRdb used MiXCR to reprocess the 5' RACE reads, holding one entry per CDR3 protein. The sample includes around 56,000 distinct CDR3 sequences, 13% of them seen just once. CDR1 is SGHTA, CDR2 FQGNSA, per germline. This CDR3 is 16 amino acids long. V lost 2 bases to trimming and J lost 0 bases; unmatched junction nucleotides: 2. The entry originates in a study of early T cells in non-severe SARS-CoV-2 infection. V usage is TRBV7-2 and J usage is TRBJ2-3; 10 positions agree with TRBD2. The receptor was derived from an adult who was a healthcare worker with PCR-confirmed SARS-CoV-2 infection or an uninfected control (not recorded which). Sample: whole blood, taken at baseline. Here the CDR3 reads CASSLLAGGSTDTQYF. CDR3 DNA: TGTGCCAGCAGCTTATTAGCGGGAGGAAGCACAGATACGCAGTATTTT.